This T cell receptor (beta chain) was identified in a study of long-term antiretroviral therapy in people with HIV (dated by TCRdb to between 2021 and 2022). Broadly, across the study: The earliest samples were collected approximately a decade before the 2015 WHO recommendation for immediate ART, a period when ART was typically delayed until CD4 counts fell. A retrospective serial study tested whether changes in peripheral blood TRB repertoire composition and diversity were associated with ART initiation and durable HIV suppression. No cross-contamination during QIAcube processing was seen in test extractions of a monoclonal T-cell line run alongside about 33 polyclonal samples. From some 33 adults with confirmed HIV infection, the cohort provided fewer than 200 cryopreserved PBMC samples, gathered serially across a mean of approximately six years (range 1-12). About 40% of the roughly 30 participants with HIV were female.

To be included, a participant needed at least one PBMC sample from before ART initiation plus at least two post-ART samples. All participants with HIV were treated in the United States of America. Cryopreserved samples of roughly 0.95-10 million PBMC were thawed and washed before DNA extraction. At the time of the earliest PBMC sample, participants with HIV were aged between roughly 20 and 55 years. Each participant contributed PBMC samples from 1-4 timepoints before ART initiation and 2-8 timepoints after ART initiation, with a median of 7 samples. Serial HIV viral load, CD4+ T-cell count, ART history and demographic data were obtained for every participant. Genomic DNA was extracted from unsorted PBMC with a Qiagen kit on a QIAcube, processed in batches of 12 samples. Sequencing of the TRB variable region was done with the immunoSEQ hsTCRB v3.0 assay at survey level resolution. TRB sequencing targeted a depth of roughly 35,000-55,000 T-cell genomes per sample. Pooled TRB libraries were sequenced on an Illumina MiSeq with a v3 150-cycle kit. The paper's data handling went like this. Repertoire analysis was performed in R inside a reproducible Nextflow workflow that covered QC, data transformation and analysis. LymphoSeq2, an R package for exploring AIRR-Seq data, was used to implement custom analyses. A handful of samples that produced fewer than 5000 total TRB sequences were removed, so fewer than 200 HIV repertoires were analyzed. Among the approximately 180 HIV repertoires that were kept, roughly 58 were collected before ART initiation and around 130 were collected after ART initiation. Repertoires were downsampled to 5000 TRB nucleotide sequences, with summary statistics averaged over 100 downsampling iterations. The analysis kept only TRB sequences whose CDR3 regions were at least seven amino acids long. A Shannon entropy-derived clonality score and the Gini coefficient were used to measure diversity. In repertoire networks, the top 5000 CDR3 amino acid sequences were linked whenever an edit distance of one separated two sequences. GLIPH2 predicted antigen specificity groups and MHC restriction for TRB CDR3 amino acid sequences. To flag known CMV, EBV, HIV or tissue antigen associations, CDR3 amino acid sequences were matched against VDJdb and McPAS-TCR. Pre-ART, post-ART and control groups were compared with Wilcoxon signed-rank tests and Holm-Bonferroni correction. What TCRdb holds here is the immuneACCESS table cut down to in-frame rearrangements. Part of the clones is not present; checked against another copy, under half of the missing clones reflect an unresolved V gene, and the others are unexplained. The DNA was the basis for D and trimming; V, J and clone size are from that table. The sample table lists over 25,000 clones, roughly 80% of them with a count of one. The leading ten clones occupy approximately 10% of the sample.

The investigation overall reported the following: Owing to limited PBMC availability, only the TCR beta chain was sequenced, without alpha chain pairing. Narrower CDR3 length ranges were observed in HIV repertoires than in controls, and an antigen-experienced repertoire with only a slight naive shift after ART was suggested by the network structure. The repertoire was dominated across all time points by expanded TRB clones identified before ART initiation, although this dominance was seen to fluctuate and to decrease in many PLHIV after ART. Because pre-ART samples had limited cell numbers, unsorted PBMC were profiled rather than sorted CD4+ and CD8+ T cells. No data were available on ART adherence, viral resistance or therapy changes, limiting inferences about post-ART repertoire changes. ART initiation was associated with a significant increase in TRB diversity, but diversity stayed significantly below transplant donor controls even after long-term ART. The samples were dated from the mid-2000s to the late 2010s, and the ART regimens that were used may be less effective than current ART regimens.

V drops 2 bases and J drops 9 bases, leaving 17 bases in between. The germline V gene (reference sequence) sets CDR1 to SEHNR and CDR2 to FQNEAQ. Including the terminal cysteine and phenylalanine, the CDR3 comprises 14 residues. Left in the record is the CDR3 DNA by itself, 42 bases read in frame from the first base. This clone occurred once. Its antigen has not been determined. Base quality data are lacking; no much larger clone is found one base away. Recombination joined TRBV7-9 with TRBJ2-7, and perhaps TRBD1 as D gene, on 5 matching bases. The material was unsorted PBMCs, obtained 3 years after starting antiretroviral therapy. This receptor was taken from a middle-aged man with HIV. The CDR3 protein sequence reads: CASSLLIGVRAQYF. The DNA reads TGTGCCAGCAGCTTATTGATCGGTGTCAGGGCGCAGTACTTC.